This T cell receptor (beta chain) came from a study of cytomegalovirus exposure and HLA in healthy donors. Study overall: In an early release, HLA-typed donors contributed 77 million or so unique TCR sequences.

Everyone who donated was a healthy bone marrow donor. General study results and limits: According to an earlier analysis, most TCR beta V segments yielded productive rearrangements about 87% or about 30% of the time. Indistinguishable V segments, including TRBV6-2 and TRBV6-3, were excluded.

The germline V gene has CDR1 SGHRS and CDR2 YFSETQ. Unmatched junction bases numbered 7, after V lost 4 bases and J lost 9 bases. This CDR3 spans 13 amino acids. About this clone: The antigen is undetermined.

The PCR made use of 60 Vbeta and 13 Jbeta primers. Data came from immunoSEQ multiplex PCR; TCRdb stores just in-frame clones and leaves some out. The sample consists of approximately 190,000 clones, roughly 73% of them appearing once. This TCR came from a woman under 40 in good health and CMV-seronegative. The V gene is TRBV5-1, the J gene TRBJ1-2, with TRBD1 matching 9 bases. The sequenced material came from PBMCs. This CDR3 is CASSPRQGDRYTF. CDR3 DNA sequence: TGCGCCAGCAGCCCAAGACAGGGGGATCGCTACACCTTC.